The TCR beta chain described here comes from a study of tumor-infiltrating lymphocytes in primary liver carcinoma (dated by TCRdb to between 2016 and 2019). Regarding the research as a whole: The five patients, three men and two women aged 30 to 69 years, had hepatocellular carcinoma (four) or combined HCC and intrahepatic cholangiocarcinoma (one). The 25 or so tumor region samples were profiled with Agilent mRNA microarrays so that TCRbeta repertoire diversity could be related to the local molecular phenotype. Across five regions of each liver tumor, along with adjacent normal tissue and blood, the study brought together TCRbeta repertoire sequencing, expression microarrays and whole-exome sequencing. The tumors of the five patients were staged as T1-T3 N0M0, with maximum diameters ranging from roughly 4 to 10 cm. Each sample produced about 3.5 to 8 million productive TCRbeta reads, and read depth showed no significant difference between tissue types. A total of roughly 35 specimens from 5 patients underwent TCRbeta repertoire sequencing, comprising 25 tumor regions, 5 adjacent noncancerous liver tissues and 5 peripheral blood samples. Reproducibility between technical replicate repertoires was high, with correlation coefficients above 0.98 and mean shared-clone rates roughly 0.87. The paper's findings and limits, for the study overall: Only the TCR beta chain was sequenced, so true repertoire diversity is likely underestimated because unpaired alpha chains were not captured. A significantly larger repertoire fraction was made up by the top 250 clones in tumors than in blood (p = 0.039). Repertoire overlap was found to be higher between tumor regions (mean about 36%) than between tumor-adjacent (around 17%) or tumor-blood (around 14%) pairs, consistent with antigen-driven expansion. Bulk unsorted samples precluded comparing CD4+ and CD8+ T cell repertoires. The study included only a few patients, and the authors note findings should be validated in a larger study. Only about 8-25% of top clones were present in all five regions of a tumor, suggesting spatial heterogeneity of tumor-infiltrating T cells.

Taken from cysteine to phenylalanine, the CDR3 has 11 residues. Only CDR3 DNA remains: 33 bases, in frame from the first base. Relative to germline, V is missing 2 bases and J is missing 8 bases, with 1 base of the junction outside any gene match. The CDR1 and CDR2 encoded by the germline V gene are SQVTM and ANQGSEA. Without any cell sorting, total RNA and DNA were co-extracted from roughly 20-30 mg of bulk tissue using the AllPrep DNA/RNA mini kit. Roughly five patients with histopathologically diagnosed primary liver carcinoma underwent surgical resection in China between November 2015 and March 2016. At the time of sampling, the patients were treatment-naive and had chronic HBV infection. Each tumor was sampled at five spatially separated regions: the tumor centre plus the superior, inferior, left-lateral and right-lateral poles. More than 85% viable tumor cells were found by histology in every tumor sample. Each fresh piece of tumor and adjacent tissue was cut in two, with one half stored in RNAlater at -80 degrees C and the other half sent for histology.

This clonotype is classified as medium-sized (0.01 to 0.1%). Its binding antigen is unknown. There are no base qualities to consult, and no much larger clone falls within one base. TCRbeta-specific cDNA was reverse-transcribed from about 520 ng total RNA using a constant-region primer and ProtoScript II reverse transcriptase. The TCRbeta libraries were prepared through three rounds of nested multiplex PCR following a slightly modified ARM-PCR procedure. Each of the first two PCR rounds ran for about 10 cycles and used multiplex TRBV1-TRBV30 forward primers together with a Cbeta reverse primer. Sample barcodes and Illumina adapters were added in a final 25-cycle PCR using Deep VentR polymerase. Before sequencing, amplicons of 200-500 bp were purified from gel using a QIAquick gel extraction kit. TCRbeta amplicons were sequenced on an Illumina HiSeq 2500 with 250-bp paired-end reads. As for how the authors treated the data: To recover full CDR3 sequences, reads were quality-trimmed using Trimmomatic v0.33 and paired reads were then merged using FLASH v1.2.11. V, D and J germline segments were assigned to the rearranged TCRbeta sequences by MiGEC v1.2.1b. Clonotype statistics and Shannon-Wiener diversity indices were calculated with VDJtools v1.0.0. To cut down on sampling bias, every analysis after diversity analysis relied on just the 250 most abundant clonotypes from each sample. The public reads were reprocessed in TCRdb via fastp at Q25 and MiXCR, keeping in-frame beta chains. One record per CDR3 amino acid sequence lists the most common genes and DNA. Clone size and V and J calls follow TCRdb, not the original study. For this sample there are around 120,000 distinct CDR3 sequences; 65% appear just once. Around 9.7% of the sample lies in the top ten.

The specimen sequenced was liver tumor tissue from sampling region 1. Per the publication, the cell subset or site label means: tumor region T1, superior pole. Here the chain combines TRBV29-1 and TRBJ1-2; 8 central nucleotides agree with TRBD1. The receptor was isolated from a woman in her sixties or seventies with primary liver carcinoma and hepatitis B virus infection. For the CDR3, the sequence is CSVERDRGYTF. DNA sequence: TGCAGCGTTGAAAGGGACAGGGGCTACACCTTC.